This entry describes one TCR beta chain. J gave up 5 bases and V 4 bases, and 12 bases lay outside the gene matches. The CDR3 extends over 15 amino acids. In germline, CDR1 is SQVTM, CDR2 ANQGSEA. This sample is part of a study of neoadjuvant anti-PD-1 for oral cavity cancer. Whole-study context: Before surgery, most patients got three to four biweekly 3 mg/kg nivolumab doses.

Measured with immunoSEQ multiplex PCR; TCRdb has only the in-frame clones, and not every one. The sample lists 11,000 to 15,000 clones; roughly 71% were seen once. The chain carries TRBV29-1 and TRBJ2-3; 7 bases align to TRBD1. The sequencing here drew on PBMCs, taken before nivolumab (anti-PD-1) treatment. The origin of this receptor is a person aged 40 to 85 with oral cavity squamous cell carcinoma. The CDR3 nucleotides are TGCAGCGTTGGAGACCCCGGGACAGTTGGAGATACGCAGTATTTT. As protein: CSVGDPGTVGDTQYF.